This T cell receptor (beta chain) emerged from a study of regulatory T cells in long-lasting Graves disease (dated by TCRdb to 2020 to 2023). Regarding the complete study: In the newly diagnosed Graves' disease group, patients had been taking antithyroid drugs for less than 3 months. Peripheral blood TCR sequencing and RNA sequencing compared persistent Graves' disease patients with newly diagnosed Graves' disease patients. The study was conducted in China and was registered as a clinical trial. TCR sequencing covered about 13 persistent and 20 or so newly diagnosed Graves' disease patients, about 35 samples in total. General findings and caveats noted by the study authors: Patients with persistent disease shared more public clonotypes (about 2,500) than newly diagnosed patients did (966). Only the TCR beta chain was sequenced and analyzed. Because the primary lesion, thyroid tissue, could not be accessed, the study looked at peripheral blood alone. Compared with newly diagnosed patients, persistent Graves' disease patients had lower TCR Shannon entropy and fewer highly expanded clones, which suggests clonal expansion. TRBV28, TRBJ1-2 and TRBJ2-5 were preferentially used in persistent disease, while TRBV20-1 and TRBJ2-1 were favored in newly diagnosed disease. The authors noted that the small sample size was a limitation that may lower accuracy.

What this sample's time point label stands for: newly diagnosed GD, antithyroid drugs for less than 3 months. For both TCR sequencing and RNA sequencing, RNA was extracted from PBMCs using TRIzol. The diagnosis of Graves' disease followed American Thyroid Association guidelines. The patients came from an endocrinology department in Xi'an, China. Each patient gave approximately 9 milliliters of peripheral blood, collected in an EDTA anticoagulant tube. Ficoll Paque Plus density gradient separation was used to isolate PBMCs, and no further T cell sorting was done. RNA quality was checked with an Agilent 2100 Bioanalyzer and agarose gel, and concentration with a NanoDrop 2000. Of note for this clonotype: This clone's antigen is unknown. Nothing much larger sits one base from this clone, and base qualities are not available.

Libraries came from multiplex PCR. Sequencer: Illumina HiSeq 4000. CDR3 regions were amplified by Arm-PCR with iRepertoire HTBI primers to construct TCR beta libraries. Gel purification was performed on PCR products prior to sequencing. Concerning the study's data processing: Gene usage analysis of CDR3 amino acid clonotypes relied on the 60 to 65 TRBV and 13 to 15 TRBJ segments identified across samples. Filtered high-quality paired reads were merged into contigs using COPE and FqMerger. BLAST was used to align contigs to IMGT TRBV, TRBD and TRBJ reference genes, and CDR3 was defined according to IMGT. Clonotypes above 0.1% frequency were classified as highly expanded clones. Shannon entropy served as the measure of repertoire diversity, while the Gini coefficient captured V-J evenness. Clonotypes shared by more than one individual were considered public. TCRdb trimmed public reads at Q25 via fastp, called clones via MiXCR and kept in-frame beta chains. CDR3 protein duplicates are merged, each entry listing the most common genes and DNA. TCRdb, not the authors, supplied the V and J calls. The sample table holds 550,000 to 600,000 distinct CDR3 sequences, of which roughly 15% were seen once. Jointly, the top ten make up 12% of the sample.

Including cysteine and phenylalanine, the CDR3 has 17 amino acids. Only the CDR3 DNA stays, 51 bases, in frame from base 1. CDR1 MGHRA and CDR2 YSYEKL were looked up in the germline V gene. Trimming accounts for 4 bases at V and 2 bases at J, while the number of junction bases matched to no gene is 9. This sample was also put to use in a study of T cells in Graves' hyperthyroidism and ophthalmopathy. Looking at the second paper: Stable Graves' hyperthyroidism was defined as no progression to ophthalmopathy during 18 months of follow-up. Hyperthyroidism patients were newly diagnosed, with disease duration under 2 months, and aged 18 to 65 years. Any patient with an uncontrolled infection, another autoimmune disease, pregnancy or lactation was excluded. Diagnoses relied on clinical symptoms, serum thyroxine and TRAb, thyroid ultrasound and orbital computed tomography. The first round of RT-PCR for the TCR CDR3 was performed with the HTBI primer set and the Qiagen OneStep RT-PCR kit. Most expanded thyroid clonotypes (frequency above 0.001) were also found in blood, which suggests that blood repertoires may mirror thyroid immune responses. A model built on a 13 V-J signature distinguished ophthalmopathy from stable hyperthyroidism, reaching about 88% sensitivity and around 81% specificity in cross-validation and 80%/75% in testing. In validation, the model predicted progression to ophthalmopathy with approximately 70% sensitivity and around 72% specificity, a median of approximately 6.5 months before onset. To identify distinguishing TCR V-J signatures, a discovery cohort of about 100 patients was used, comprising 40 to 45 with Graves' ophthalmopathy and roughly 60 with stable Graves' hyperthyroidism. Prospective prediction of ophthalmopathy was tested in an independent validation cohort of fewer than 20 hyperthyroidism patients and around 16 patients who later progressed to ophthalmopathy. The roughly 100 discovery patients were randomly divided into training and test sets at a 7:3 ratio. In more than 5 Graves' hyperthyroidism patients, the study also compared T-cell repertoires from thyroid tissue with T-cell repertoires from blood. Following sampling, methimazole starting at 30 mg daily was given to hyperthyroidism patients, and high-dose intravenous methylprednisolone was given to ophthalmopathy patients. Libraries were constructed in a second round of multiplex PCR, after which size selection and purification were performed. Paired-end sequencing of the libraries was performed with 100 bp reads on an Illumina HiSeq2000. SOAPnuke was used to process the raw data, removing reads that contained adapters or uncalled bases, had a mean Phred below 15, or lacked an exact match to the constant primer or identifier. High-quality paired reads were merged with COPE v1.2.5, and unique nucleotide sequences were defined as clonotypes. MiTCR v1.1 was used to align clonotypes to the IMGT TRBV, TRBD and TRBJ reference segments. Only V-J combinations with frequency above 0.0001, covering 99% to 99.2% of repertoires, were analysed. The TCS score was defined as F50 (clonal expansion) divided by E x V (chaos), with BLOSUM62-based TCRdist calculated between CDR3 peptides within each V-J. Welch's t-statistics and random forest reduced fewer than 550 V-J features to about 13, which were used in a naive Bayes classifier (R e1071). No statistical method was used to fix the sample size in advance, and group allocation was not hidden from the investigators. The paper reports TCR Vbeta CDR3 sequencing of some 140 peripheral blood samples: 40 or so ophthalmopathy, roughly 74 hyperthyroidism and 17 progressor patients.

The V gene is TRBV4-1 and the J gene is TRBJ2-1, with 9 bases in between that match TRBD2. This clonotype was sampled from a man aged 18 to 29 with Graves disease. Donor details come from another sample of the same person, matched by shared clones. Sequencing was performed on peripheral blood mononuclear cells (PBMCs), taken at new diagnosis, from a patient treated with antithyroid drugs. In nucleotide form, the sequence is TGCGCCAGCAGCCCACTCGATAGGACTAGCGCCTACAATGAGCAGTTCTTC. The encoded protein is CASSPLDRTSAYNEQFF.